This TCR beta chain was observed in a study of CD8+ T cells in alopecia areata. J was trimmed by 0 bases and V by 4 bases; bases with no gene match: 3. From germline, CDR1 is FNHDT and CDR2 SITEND (reference sequence). This CDR3 has 14 amino acids. After pooling, cutaneous lymph node cells were sorted with CD4, CD8alpha, NKG2D, NKG2ACE and other markers. RNA, once extracted, was reverse transcribed into cDNA for use as the sequencing template. The repertoire was sequenced with immunoSEQ multiplex PCR; TCRdb's copy has only in-frame clones and lacks some. The sample yields over 5,500 clones, without any singletons. As to this clone: Germline and genes: mouse. The DNA ends 4 residues before the CDR3 does, and the rest of the CDR3 is filled in from the germline J gene.

The J gene is TRBJ2-7, the V gene TRBV19; 8 nucleotides align to TRBD2. Source material: CD8+ T cells sorted from a lymph node. This TCR was sampled from a C3H/HeJ mouse with alopecia areata. MHC haplotype of the strain: H2-k. Incomplete CDR3 DNA: TGTGCCAGCAGTTTACTGGGGGTCTCCTAT. Translating it yields CASSLLGVSY. The whole CDR3 is CASSLLGVSYEQYF.